The source of this TCR beta chain is a study of cytomegalovirus exposure and HLA in healthy donors. Study observations and caveats: It was in a later analysis that TCR association rates were seen to vary by HLA locus, highest for DRB1 and lowest for HLA-C. Researchers reported in a later analysis that common viral pathogens appeared linked to several top clusters.

J was trimmed by 6 bases and V by 2 bases; bases with no gene match: 3. The germline CDR1 and CDR2 sequences are MNHEY and SMNVEV (reference sequence). This CDR3 is built from 14 residues. 60 Vbeta and 13 Jbeta primers were used in PCR. Libraries were prepared by immunoSEQ multiplex PCR; TCRdb keeps only in-frame clonotypes and omits some of them. Of roughly 120,000 clones listed, 70% to 80% were seen once; the top ten hold roughly 3.5%. Note on this clone: No antigen is known for it.

The study sampled nominally healthy donors, though unrecorded immune exposures were likely. The genes are TRBV27 and TRBJ1-5; 8 bases agree with TRBD1. The TCR sequence derives from a man aged 35 to 55 in good health and CMV-seronegative. Sequencing was done on a sample of PBMCs. This CDR3 reads CASSLDRGSQPQHF. The CDR3 DNA sequence: TGTGCCAGCAGTTTAGACAGGGGAAGTCAGCCCCAGCATTTT.